This T cell receptor beta chain is from a study of blood T cell repertoires in COVID-19 (dated by TCRdb to 2020 to 2021). Regarding the complete study: Collaborator samples came from the United States, Italy and Spain and covered acute and convalescent phases of COVID-19. Where HLA class I and class II types were available, the types were taken from metadata supplied by the sample provider, not from assay-based typing. The material from the prospective study consisted of cDNA or gDNA derived from T cells, B-cell-depleted T cells, or PBMCs. The repertoires were released in a freely available public database meant as a resource for research on the immune response to SARS-CoV-2. The samples were drawn from the first 160 participants of the ongoing ImmuneRACE study and from 950 to 1,500 subjects provided by 6 global collaborators. The dataset comprised deeply sampled blood TCRbeta repertoires from subjects exposed to, actively infected with, or recovered from COVID-19. A de-identified subject ID, COVID-19 status, age in years and sex were almost always included in the sample metadata.

The collaborating institutions used their own protocols to collect whole blood in K2EDTA tubes. Collaborator samples were shipped for TCRbeta analysis as frozen whole blood, isolated PBMCs, or DNA extracted from either sample type. On the study overall, not on this receptor specifically: How much clinical and demographic metadata was included differed by source and by participant, and the metadata was provided uncurated.

With respect to this clone: Its target antigen remains unknown. Base qualities are not provided; no much larger clone lies one nucleotide away.

TCRbeta CDR3 regions were amplified from genomic DNA by means of the immunoSEQ Assay, a bias-controlled multiplex PCR. In the authors' own workflow: Within the assay, amplification of reference gene primers was used to estimate how many nucleated cells each sample contained. To quantify the absolute abundance of each unique TCRbeta CDR3 rearrangement, sequence reads were collapsed and filtered. Productive Simpson clonality was computed per sample as the square root of Simpson's diversity index over productive rearrangements. In TCRdb, the immuneACCESS table is reduced to in-frame sequences with V and J assigned. These tables do not hold every clone; where another copy was compared, an unresolved V gene accounts for under half, and the others remain unexplained. The D gene and trimming were derived from the DNA, and the V and J assignments and clone size from that table. The sample table shows around 80,000 clones, and 80% to 95% are seen once. Roughly 0.73% of the sample is taken by the ten largest.

This clonotype was obtained from a woman older than 75 with acute or convalescent COVID-19. Sequenced material: peripheral blood.

The DNA sequence is TGCGCCAGCAGCCCCTCGGGACAGTCCTTTGAAAAACTGTTTTTT. Protein translation: CASSPSGQSFEKLFF. The receptor chain draws on TRBV4-3 and TRBJ1-4; 7 central nucleotides agree with TRBD1. Relative to germline, V is missing 4 bases and J is missing 7 bases, with 9 bases of the junction outside any gene match. The cysteine opens and the phenylalanine closes a CDR3 of 15 amino acids. Here the CDR3 DNA is all that survives: 45 bases in frame from base 1. The germline V gene specifies LGHNA as CDR1 and YSLEER as CDR2.